The rows below give T cell receptor beta chains drawn from one sample of a study of blood T cell repertoires in COVID-19. Sequenced by immunoSEQ multiplex PCR; TCRdb stores in-frame clones only, minus some. The data hold some 300,000 clones, with roughly 91% observed a single time. The sequenced material came from PBMCs or T cells enriched from blood (not recorded which). These receptors were obtained from a woman in her fifties or sixties who had been exposed to COVID-19. The conserved cysteine and the conserved F or W are not part of the CDR3 here.

TRBJ2-1 TRBV18 ASSPQYSNEQF
TRBJ2-3 TRBV28 ASLTNRERTDTQY
TRBJ2-4 TRBV5-4 ASSLGGQLRDIQY
TRBJ2-2 TRBV15 ATSREGGGNTGELF
TRBJ2-1 TRBV4-2 ASSQARRGLYNEQF
TRBJ1-4 TRBV3-1/TRBV3-2 ASSQGTGVEKLF
TRBJ1-1 TRBV10-3 AISEFMNTEAF
TRBJ1-3 TRBV6-5 ASISGRTGNTIY
TRBJ1-5 TRBV2 ASRALFFGDNWGSSNQPQH
TRBJ1-1 TRBV4-1 ASTGTGLGTEAF
TRBJ2-4 TRBV28 ASSLARGNIQY
TRBJ1-2 TRBV30 ASGTGRNYGYT
TRBJ2-2 TRBV2 ASNDPSGRNTGELF
TRBJ2-2 TRBV6-5 ALTGLNTGELF
TRBJ2-5 TRBV21-1 ASSPAGVQETQY